A selection of T cell receptor beta chains follows, all from one sample in a study of shared clonotypes between healthy human individuals. Sequencing used immunoSEQ multiplex PCR; TCRdb keeps in-frame clones, though not all of them. The table includes roughly 2.4 million clones, approximately 94% detected once. Sequencing was done on a sample of naive CD4+ T cells sorted from blood. The receptor source for this set is a man between 18 and 35 years old in good health. Each CDR3 is given with its conserved first and last residue. Fields, in order: CDR3 protein, CDR3 DNA, clone size, D gene, V gene, J gene, CDR3 length. A D gene is named only where the DNA matches it firmly. Clone size, where shown, is once, few, many, or a class for clones that have expanded.

CATSRGDSATNEKLFF	TGTGCCACCAGCAGAGGGGACAGTGCAACTAATGAAAAACTGTTTTTT	.	TRBD1	TRBV15	TRBJ1-4	16
CASSPISGVNEQFF	TGTGCCAGCAGCCCGATTAGCGGAGTCAATGAGCAGTTCTTC	.	.	TRBV14	TRBJ2-1	14
CASSHRAFEQYF	TGCGCCAGCAGCCACAGGGCTTTCGAGCAGTACTTC	.	.	TRBV5-1	TRBJ2-7	12
CASSSRIGGAEAFF	TGTGCCAGCAGCTCGAGAATAGGGGGAGCTGAAGCTTTCTTT	.	.	TRBV7-9	TRBJ1-1	14
CASSPPAYTEAFF	TGTGCCAGCTCACCACCGGCTTACACTGAAGCTTTCTTT	once	.	TRBV18	TRBJ1-1	13
CASSQDGGGDIQYF	TGCGCCAGCAGCCAAGACGGAGGGGGCGACATTCAGTACTTC	.	.	TRBV4-1	TRBJ2-4	14
CASSRSESSGNTIYF	TGCGCCAGCAGCCGGAGTGAAAGCTCTGGAAACACCATATATTTT	.	.	TRBV4-1	TRBJ1-3	15
CASSTDRSATNEKLFF	TGTGCCAGCAGCACCGACAGGAGTGCAACTAATGAAAAACTGTTTTTT	.	.	TRBV9	TRBJ1-4	16
CASSYTQGIAEAFF	TGTGCCAGCAGTTACACCCAGGGGATCGCTGAAGCTTTCTTT	.	.	TRBV6-6	TRBJ1-1	14
CASSYLGLAGELFF	TGTGCCAGCAGTTACCTCGGCCTGGCCGGGGAGCTGTTTTTT	.	.	TRBV6-5	TRBJ2-2	14
CASRGRRGNTEAFF	TGCGCCAGCAGGGGCCGGAGGGGGAACACTGAAGCTTTCTTT	.	.	TRBV4-1	TRBJ1-1	14
CASSSPDGGGYGYTF	TGTGCCAGCAGTTCCCCGGATGGGGGGGGTTATGGCTACACCTTC	.	.	TRBV6-6	TRBJ1-2	15
CASSTVAGAQETQYF	TGTGCCAGCAGTACAGTAGCGGGGGCCCAAGAGACCCAGTACTTC	.	TRBD2	TRBV7-3	TRBJ2-5	15
CASSPPGRVESEAFF	TGTGCCAGCAGCCCCCCGGGAAGGGTCGAGAGTGAAGCTTTCTTT	.	.	TRBV6-6	TRBJ1-1	15
CASTNRAGHDSPLHF	TGTGCCAGCACCAACCGGGCAGGGCATGATTCACCCCTCCACTTT	.	.	TRBV6-6	TRBJ1-6	15
CASSPIAGGQETQYF	TGCGCCAGCAGCCCCATAGCGGGAGGGCAAGAGACCCAGTACTTC	.	TRBD2	TRBV5-1	TRBJ2-5	15
CAISGRDGLNTEAFF	TGTGCCATCAGTGGCAGGGACGGCTTGAACACTGAAGCTTTCTTT	.	.	TRBV10-3	TRBJ1-1	15
CASSESDIPDTQYF	TGTGCCAGCAGTGAGTCGGACATACCAGATACGCAGTATTTT	.	.	TRBV6-1	TRBJ2-3	14
CASSLVIAGTGELFF	TGTGCCAGCAGCCTTGTGATAGCCGGGACCGGGGAGCTGTTTTTT	.	.	TRBV7-9	TRBJ2-2	15
CAWSVLGTSRTGELFF	TGTGCCTGGAGTGTACTCGGGACTAGCCGAACCGGGGAGCTGTTTTTT	.	TRBD2	TRBV30	TRBJ2-2	16
CASGRPGQGVYEQYF	TGTGCCAGCGGGCGACCGGGACAGGGTGTCTACGAACAGTACTTC	.	TRBD1	TRBV2	TRBJ2-7	15
CASSWGGGYGYTF	TGTGCCAGCAGCTGGGGAGGTGGCTATGGCTACACCTTC	.	.	TRBV5-8	TRBJ1-2	13
CASSPLRDSGGQPQHF	TGTGCCAGCAGCCCTCTGAGAGATAGTGGGGGTCAGCCCCAGCATTTT	.	.	TRBV7-9	TRBJ1-5	16
CASSLDPGVTQYF	TGTGCCAGCAGCCTGGACCCGGGGGTAACCCAGTACTTC	.	.	TRBV28	TRBJ2-5	13
CASSLETGDYGYTF	TGCGCCAGCAGCTTGGAGACCGGGGACTATGGCTACACCTTC	.	.	TRBV5-1	TRBJ1-2	14
CASSYRTGLGGYTF	TGTGCCAGCAGTTACAGGACAGGACTCGGTGGCTACACCTTC	.	TRBD1	TRBV6-5	TRBJ1-2	14
CASSEAPVQNIQYF	TGTGCCAGCAGTGAAGCCCCGGTTCAAAACATTCAGTACTTC	.	.	TRBV6-1	TRBJ2-4	14
CAWSLTAGEQYF	TGTGCCTGGAGCCTTACGGCGGGCGAGCAGTACTTC	.	.	TRBV30	TRBJ2-7	12